This T cell receptor beta chain appears in the sequencing data of a study of blood T cells in healthy people across ages. CDR1 is MDHEN, CDR2 SYDVKM, per germline. CDR3 length: 14 residues. V was clipped by 7 bases and J by 3 bases, with 13 bases between them. For the second PCR, which ran for about 6 to 12 cycles, a sample-barcoded 5' primer and a J-beta primer mix were used. TCRdb reprocessed the 5' RACE reads via MiXCR and lists one record per CDR3 protein. The table shows hundreds of thousands of distinct CDR3 sequences, with 58% occurring only once. V usage is TRBV28 and J usage is TRBJ2-1; the D call may be TRBD1 or TRBD2 (5 bases each). Sequenced sample: blood. The receptor was derived from a man in his fifties or sixties in good health. CDR3 nucleotide sequence: TGTGCCAGCAACCTGGGGACCTTCTACAATGAGCAGTTCTTC. Its protein product is CASNLGTFYNEQFF.